The 8 T cell receptor beta chains presented below share a single source sample, sequenced in a study of T-cell reconstitution after alpha-beta-depleted transplantation in children (TCRdb year 2016). The intended sense of this specimen's treatment or condition label: allogeneic hematopoietic cell transplantation with graft depleted of TCRalphabeta T cells and CD19 B cells. Library preparation was by PCR. Sequencing was carried out with an Illumina HiSeq 2500. TCR library preparation used molecular barcoding, with unique molecular identifiers applied to normalize quantification of the TCRbeta repertoire. Starting from the raw public reads, TCRdb applied fastp trimming at Q25, assembled clones with MiXCR and retained in-frame beta chains. Each entry merges the rows of one CDR3 protein and shows their most common DNA and genes. Recorded for this sample are around 210,000 distinct CDR3 sequences; approximately 6.9% of them occurred a single time. Approximately 5.7% of the sample belongs to the ten largest clones.

Sequenced here: PBMCs, sampled before TCRalphabeta/CD19-depleted stem cell transplant. All receptors derive from a boy between 2 and 10 years old with acute lymphoblastic leukemia, due to receive a stem cell transplant.

This clonotype showed up many times. This rearrangement joins TRBV29-1 to TRBJ2-3, with 7 nucleotides matching TRBD2. Germline CDR1 is SQVTM and CDR2 is ANQGSEA. J was trimmed by 1 base and V by 1 base; bases with no gene match: 2. The CDR3 is 14 amino acids. Here the CDR3 DNA reads TGCAGCGTTGAAGGGGAGGGAGGCACAGATACGCAGTATTTT. It yields the protein CSVEGEGGTDTQYF.

This clonotype was observed many times. This chain links TRBV24-1 with TRBJ2-3; a possible D gene is TRBD1 (5 bases). The germline V gene has CDR1 KGHDR and CDR2 SFDVKD. The CDR3 totals 15 residues. Trimming shortened V by 2 bases and J by 2 bases, and 10 bases separated the two germline ends. CDR3 sequence reads: CATSDWKGVTDTQYF. CDR3 nucleotides: TGTGCCACCAGTGATTGGAAAGGGGTCACAGATACGCAGTATTTT.

This clonotype was counted at least ten times. The rearrangement links TRBV20-1 to TRBJ2-3; D might be TRBD1 or TRBD2, each matching 5 bases. CDR3 length equals 14 residues. CDR1 and CDR2 from the germline V gene are DFQATT and SNEGSKA (reference sequence). V lost 6 bases and J 4 bases, leaving 17 bases between the germline ends. Written as DNA, the CDR3 is TGCAGTGCCCGGGACGTCCGCAAGGCAGATACGCAGTATTTT. Protein product: CSARDVRKADTQYF.

This clonotype was counted many times. The chain carries TRBV4-3 and TRBJ2-6, with TRBD2 identical over 9 bases. This CDR3 has 14 amino acids. V lost 2 bases and J lost 7; bases outside the gene matches: 0. CDR1 LGHNA and CDR2 YSLEER come from the germline V gene. CDR3 in amino acids: CASSQLAGANVLTF. The CDR3 DNA follows: TGCGCCAGCAGCCAACTAGCGGGAGCCAACGTCCTGACTTTC.

This clonotype was seen ten or more times. This chain joins TRBV29-1 and TRBJ1-5; D ambiguous. This CDR3 is built from 15 residues. Trimming left V 4 bases short and J 0 bases short, with 13 bases between. The germline gives CDR1 SQVTM, CDR2 ANQGSEA. The CDR3 coding sequence is TGCAGCGTTGGAGGGTCCCGGGGTAGCAATCAGCCCCAGCATTTT. Translating it yields CSVGGSRGSNQPQHF.

This clonotype was counted at least ten times. The chain employs TRBV3-1 and TRBJ2-3, with D possibly TRBD2 on 6 matching bases. CDR3 length: 16 residues. V was trimmed by 0 bases and J by 6 bases, leaving 16 bases between them. Germline V gene data show CDR1 as LGHDT and CDR2 as YNNKEL (reference sequence). DNA of the CDR3: TGTGCCAGCAGCCAAGAATGGGCGCGGGACGGGGATACGCAGTATTTT. Translated: CASSQEWARDGDTQYF.

The gene calls are TRBV28 and TRBJ2-5, with a possible D match to TRBD2 (7 bases). Trimming took off 4 bases at V and 1 base at J, with 16 bases between the two ends. The germline V gene has CDR1 MDHEN and CDR2 SYDVKM. The CDR3 covers 16 residues. The DNA of the CDR3 is TGTGCCAGCAGTTATGGGGCGGGGGCGGGCCAAGAGACCCAGTACTTC. This sequence encodes CASSYGAGAGQETQYF.

In its sample, this clonotype was seen a few times. J is TRBJ2-5 and V is TRBV28, with TRBD2 as a possible D gene (6 bases). The CDR3 has 15 residues. Germline CDR1 and CDR2: MDHEN and SYDVKM. The V end lost 6 bases, the J end lost 4 bases, and 18 bases lay between the germline ends. CDR3 nucleotides: TGTGCCAGCAGCAGTCAGCGGCGGGGAGGAGAGACCCAGTACTTC. Amino acids: CASSSQRRGGETQYF.